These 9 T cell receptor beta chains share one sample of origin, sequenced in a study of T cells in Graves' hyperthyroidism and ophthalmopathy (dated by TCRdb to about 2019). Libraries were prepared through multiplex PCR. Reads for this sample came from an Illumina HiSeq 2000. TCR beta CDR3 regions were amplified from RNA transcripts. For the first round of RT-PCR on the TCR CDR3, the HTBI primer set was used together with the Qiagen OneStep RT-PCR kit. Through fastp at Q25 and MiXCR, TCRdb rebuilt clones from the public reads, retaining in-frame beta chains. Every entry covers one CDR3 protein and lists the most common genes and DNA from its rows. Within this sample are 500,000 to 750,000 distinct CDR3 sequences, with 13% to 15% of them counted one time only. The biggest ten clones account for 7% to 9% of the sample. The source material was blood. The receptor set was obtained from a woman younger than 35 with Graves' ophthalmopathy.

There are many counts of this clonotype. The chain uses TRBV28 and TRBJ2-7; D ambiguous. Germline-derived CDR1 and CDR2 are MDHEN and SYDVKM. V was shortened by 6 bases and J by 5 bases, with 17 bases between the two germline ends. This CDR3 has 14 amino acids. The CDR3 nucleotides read TGTGCCAGCAGACTCGAGGACCGCTACGACGAGCAGTACTTC. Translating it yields CASRLEDRYDEQYF. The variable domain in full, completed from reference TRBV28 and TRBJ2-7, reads DVKVTQSSRYLVKRTGEKVFLECVQDMDHENMFWYRQDPGLGLRLIYFSYDVKMKEKGDIPEGYSVSREKKERFSLILESASTNQTSMYLCASRLEDRYDEQYFGPGTRLTVT.

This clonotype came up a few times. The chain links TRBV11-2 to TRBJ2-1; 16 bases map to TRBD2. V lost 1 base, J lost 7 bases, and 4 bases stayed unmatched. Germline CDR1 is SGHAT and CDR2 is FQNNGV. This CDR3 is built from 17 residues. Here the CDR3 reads CASSLGGLAGGPNEQFF. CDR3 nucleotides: TGTGCCAGCAGCTTAGGGGGACTAGCGGGAGGGCCTAATGAGCAGTTCTTC.

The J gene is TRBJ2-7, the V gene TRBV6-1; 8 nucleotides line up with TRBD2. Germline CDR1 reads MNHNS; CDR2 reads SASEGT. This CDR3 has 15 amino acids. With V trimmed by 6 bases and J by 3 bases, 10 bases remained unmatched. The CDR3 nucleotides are TGTGCCAGCAGAATCGGACTAGCTCAGTTCTACGAGCAGTACTTC. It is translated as CASRIGLAQFYEQYF.

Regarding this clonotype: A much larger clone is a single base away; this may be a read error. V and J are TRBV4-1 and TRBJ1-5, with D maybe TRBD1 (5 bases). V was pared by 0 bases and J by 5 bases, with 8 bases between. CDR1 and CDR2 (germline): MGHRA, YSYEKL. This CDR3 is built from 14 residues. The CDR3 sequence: CASSQETEDQPQHF. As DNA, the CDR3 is TGCGCCAGCAGCCAAGAGACAGAGGATCAGCCCCAGCATTTT.

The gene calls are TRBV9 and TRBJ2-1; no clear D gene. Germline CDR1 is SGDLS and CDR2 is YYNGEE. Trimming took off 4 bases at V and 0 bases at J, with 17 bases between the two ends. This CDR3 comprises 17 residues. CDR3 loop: CASSPTAVLSSYNEQFF. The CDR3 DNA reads TGTGCCAGCAGCCCTACCGCTGTCCTTAGCTCCTACAATGAGCAGTTCTTC.

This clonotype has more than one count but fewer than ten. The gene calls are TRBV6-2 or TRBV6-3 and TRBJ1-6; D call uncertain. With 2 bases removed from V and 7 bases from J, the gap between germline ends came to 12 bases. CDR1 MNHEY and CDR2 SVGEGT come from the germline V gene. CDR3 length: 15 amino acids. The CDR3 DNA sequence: TGTGCCAGCAGTTACAGTCAGGATAGGAATTCACCCCTCCACTTT. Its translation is CASSYSQDRNSPLHF.

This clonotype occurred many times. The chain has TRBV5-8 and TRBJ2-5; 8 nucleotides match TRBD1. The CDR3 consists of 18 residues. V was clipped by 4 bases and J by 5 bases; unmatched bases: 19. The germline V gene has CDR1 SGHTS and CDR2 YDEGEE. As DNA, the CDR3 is TGTGCCAGCAGCCCCCCGTTGGGAACAGGGGGAAGTGGGGAGACCCAGTACTTC. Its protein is CASSPPLGTGGSGETQYF.

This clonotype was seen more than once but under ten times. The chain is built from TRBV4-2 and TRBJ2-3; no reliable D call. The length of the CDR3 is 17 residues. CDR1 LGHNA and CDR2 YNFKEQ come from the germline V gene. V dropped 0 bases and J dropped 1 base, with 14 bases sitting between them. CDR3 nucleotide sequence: TGTGCCAGCAGCCAAGAACGTTCGGCATCCCGCACAGATACGCAGTATTTT. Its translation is CASSQERSASRTDTQYF.

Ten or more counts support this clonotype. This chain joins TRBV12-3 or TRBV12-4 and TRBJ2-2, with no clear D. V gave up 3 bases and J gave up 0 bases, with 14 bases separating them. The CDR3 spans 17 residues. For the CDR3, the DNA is TGTGCCAGCAGTTTCGTCGTCGGCAGTTCGAACACCGGGGAGCTGTTTTTT. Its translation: CASSFVVGSSNTGELFF.